This is a list of T cell receptor beta chains from one sample in a study of neurological immune-mediated disorders. TCRdb recomputed calls from the 5' RACE reads with MiXCR, one row per CDR3 protein. The data show some 46,000 distinct CDR3 sequences, with 10% to 13% seen just once and roughly 5.3% held by the top ten. The sample comprised PBMCs. Receptors originate from a man in his sixties or seventies with HTLV-1-associated myelopathy (HAM/TSP). Each CDR3 is given with its conserved first and last residue. D genes are given only for firm matches. Rows give clone size only sometimes, using once, few, many, or a class for an expanded clone.

clone_size j_call v_call d_call cdr3_nt cdr3_aa
- TRBJ1-5 TRBV19 - TGTGCCAGTAGTAGGTTCGGTGGGGGCGACGATCAGCCCCAGCATTTT CASSRFGGGDDQPQHF
many TRBJ2-7 TRBV7-2 - TGTGCCAGCAGCTTAGATCCGGGGAAGGGTTACGAGCAGTACTTC CASSLDPGKGYEQYF
many TRBJ2-5 TRBV5-1 - TGCGCCAGCAGCCCCCAAGGGTCCAGAAGACCGACCCAGTACTTC CASSPQGSRRPTQYF
few TRBJ2-5 TRBV15 TRBD2 TGTGCCACCAGCAGAGATCATGGGGCGGGAGAAGAGACCCAGTACTTC CATSRDHGAGEETQYF
many TRBJ1-1 TRBV7-2 - TGTGCCAGCAGCTTCGAAGTGAAGCCTGAAGCTTTCTTT CASSFEVKPEAFF
many TRBJ2-6 TRBV7-6 - TGTGCCAGCAGCTTAGCGATTGGGAGCAGGACGTACTCTGGGGCCAACGTCCTGACTTTC CASSLAIGSRTYSGANVLTF
many TRBJ1-1 TRBV5-1 - TGCGCCAGCAGCTTGGCAGGGTCGATTGGAAACACTGAAGCTTTCTTT CASSLAGSIGNTEAFF
many TRBJ2-7 TRBV9 TRBD1 TGTGCCAGCAGCGTTTCAGACAGGGGGCGATCCGAGCAGTACTTC CASSVSDRGRSEQYF
many TRBJ2-7 TRBV28 - TGTGCCAGCAGTTTGGCGGGGTCGGGCGAGCAGTACTTC CASSLAGSGEQYF
- TRBJ2-1 TRBV20-1 - TGCAGTGCCCGGACAGAATCCTACAATGAGCAGTTCTTC CSARTESYNEQFF
many TRBJ2-7 TRBV5-1 TRBD1 TGCGCCAGCAGCAGGGACAGATCCTACGAGCAGTACTTC CASSRDRSYEQYF
medium-sized TRBJ1-5 TRBV4-1 - TGCGCCAGCAGCCAATGGCAGGGCTCCTATCAGCCCCAGCATTTT CASSQWQGSYQPQHF
many TRBJ1-2 TRBV9 - TGTGCCAGCAGCCCAAATCTACAGGACTTCTATGGCTACACCTTC CASSPNLQDFYGYTF
- TRBJ2-3 TRBV11-1 TRBD1 TGTGCCAGCAGCCTGGACAGGCCCCCAGATACGCAGTATTTT CASSLDRPPDTQYF
many TRBJ1-6 TRBV6-5 - TGTGCCAGCAGCCCCGGACAGTCACCCCTCCACTTT CASSPGQSPLHF
many TRBJ2-7 TRBV29-1 - TGCAGCGTTGAAGAGGCGGGACAGCCCTACGAGCAGTACTTC CSVEEAGQPYEQYF
- TRBJ2-7 TRBV7-6 - TGTGCCAGCAGCCTAGACCCCTCCTACGAGCAGTACTTC CASSLDPSYEQYF
many TRBJ1-5 TRBV7-2 - TGTGCCAGCAGCTTATTAGGGGACCTCAATCAGCCCCAGCATTTT CASSLLGDLNQPQHF
many TRBJ2-7 TRBV20-1 - TGCAGTGCTAGGCCTTCCTACCGCGCGACAGGGCAGTACTTC CSARPSYRATGQYF
many TRBJ2-3 TRBV20-1 - TGCAGTGCTCGGACCCCTAGCACAGATACGCAGTATTTT CSARTPSTDTQYF
many TRBJ2-1 TRBV6-1 - TGTGCCAGCAGTGCCCCACGGTCAGGGGTCAAGAGTGAGCAGTTCTTC CASSAPRSGVKSEQFF
- TRBJ1-1 TRBV2 - TGCGTCAGCGCCCTCGGGCGAAGCAACACTGAAGCTTTCTTT CVSALGRSNTEAFF
many TRBJ2-3 TRBV6-5 - TGTGCCAGCAGCCCGAACTCTAGGGAAAAGCAGTATTTT CASSPNSREKQYF
many TRBJ2-1 TRBV10-3 TRBD2 TGTGCCATCAGTGAAGGACTAGCGGGGCGTGAGCAGTTCTTC CAISEGLAGREQFF
- TRBJ2-1 TRBV20-1 TRBD2 TGCAGTGCTGTAGCGGGAGGGCCGAATGAGCAGTTCTTC CSAVAGGPNEQFF
many TRBJ2-5 TRBV4-1 - TGCGCCAGCAGCCAGACCGGGACGCCCCCGGAGACCCAGTACTTC CASSQTGTPPETQYF
many TRBJ2-7 TRBV28 TRBD2 TGTGCCAGTACCGGGGGGGCCTACGAGCAGTACTTC CASTGGAYEQYF
few TRBJ2-5 TRBV7-9 - TGTGCCAGCAGCCAGATGGGGACCCAGTACTTC CASSQMGTQYF
many TRBJ2-4 TRBV5-1 TRBD1 TGCGCCAGCAGCTCGATGGACAGGGGGTTCAAAAACATTCAGTACTTC CASSSMDRGFKNIQYF
- TRBJ2-2 TRBV29-1 TRBD1 TGCAGCGTCGGATGGGGACAGGGTTTACCCGGGGAGCTGTTTTTT CSVGWGQGLPGELFF
many TRBJ2-5 TRBV5-6 - TGTGCCAGCAGCTTGCCGCTGGGCCAAGAGACCCAGTACTTC CASSLPLGQETQYF
many TRBJ1-5 TRBV28 TRBD1 TGTGCCAGCAGTTGGGCCACAGGGGGCGGTCAGCCCCAGCATTTT CASSWATGGGQPQHF
many TRBJ1-1 TRBV12-3/TRBV12-4 - TGTGCCAGCAGCCTCACTACCGGAGTAGCTTTCTTT CASSLTTGVAFF
- TRBJ2-5 TRBV5-1 - TGCGCCAACAGCTTGGAGGGTGAGGAGACCCAGTACTTC CANSLEGEETQYF
- TRBJ2-1 TRBV6-4 - TGTGCCAGCAGTCCGGACTGGGTCCCCTACAATGAGCAGTTCTTC CASSPDWVPYNEQFF
many TRBJ2-5 TRBV20-1 - TGCAGTGCGCAGTACCAAGAGACCCAGTACTTC CSAQYQETQYF
many TRBJ1-3 TRBV9 - TGTGCCAGCAGCGTAGGAGGGGCCCGCTCTGGAAACACCATATATTTT CASSVGGARSGNTIYF
- TRBJ2-7 TRBV29-1 - TGCAGCATCGGGTGTGGGACCTTCGACGAGCAGTACTTC CSIGCGTFDEQYF
many TRBJ2-1 TRBV20-1 TRBD1 TGCAGTGCGATCACAGGGGGGATTGACAATGAGCAGTTCTTC CSAITGGIDNEQFF
many TRBJ1-5 TRBV27 - TGTGCCAGCAGCCGCAGGGAGGATCAGCCCCAGCATTTT CASSRREDQPQHF
- TRBJ2-7 TRBV5-6 - TGTGCCAGCAGCCAACGGGGACAATACGAGCAGTACTTC CASSQRGQYEQYF
many TRBJ2-7 TRBV6-6 TRBD2 TGTGCCAGCAGGGTAGCGGGAGGGCCTCTGAACGAGCAGTACTTC CASRVAGGPLNEQYF
many TRBJ2-2 TRBV7-3 - TGTGCCAGCAGCCTCATAGGTCCCGGGGAGCTGTTTTTT CASSLIGPGELFF
many TRBJ2-1 TRBV12-3/TRBV12-4 - TGTGCCAGCCACTGGGGGCTATCACCCAATGAGCAGTTCTTC CASHWGLSPNEQFF
- TRBJ2-4 TRBV6-1 - TGTGCCAGCAGTGACTCGGGGTCCAAAAACATTCAGTACTTC CASSDSGSKNIQYF
many TRBJ1-5 TRBV4-2 - TGTGCCAGCAGCCAAGATTTAGCTGGTTCCCCGGGGCCCCAGCATTTT CASSQDLAGSPGPQHF
many TRBJ2-1 TRBV7-2 - TGTGCCAGCAGCTTAAACAGGGTGGGCAATGAGCAGTTCTTC CASSLNRVGNEQFF
few TRBJ2-1 TRBV28 TRBD2 TGTGCCAGCAGTTCCCCCGGACTAGCGGGAGTCTACAATGAGCAGTTCTTC CASSSPGLAGVYNEQFF
many TRBJ2-5 TRBV18 - TGTGCCAGCTCACCAGGGGCTCAAGAGACCCAGTACTTC CASSPGAQETQYF
many TRBJ2-2 TRBV29-1 TRBD1 TGCGGGGGACAGGGCAGGATGAACACCGGGGAGCTGTTTTTT CGGQGRMNTGELFF
many TRBJ2-1 TRBV20-1 - TGCAGTGCTAGAGATCGTCGGCAGGGGATATACAATGAGCAGTTCTTC CSARDRRQGIYNEQFF
many TRBJ2-5 TRBV7-9 - TGTGCCAGCAGCTCTAGAGGGGAGGAGACCCAGTACTTC CASSSRGEETQYF
medium-sized TRBJ2-3 TRBV20-1 TRBD1 TGCAGTGCGATAGACAGGGATACCCCGCTCGGAACTAGCACAGATACGCAGTATTTT CSAIDRDTPLGTSTDTQYF
many TRBJ1-6 TRBV5-1 - TGCGCCAGCAGCTCCGGGGGAGGTAATGCCTATAATTCACCCCTCCACTTT CASSSGGGNAYNSPLHF
many TRBJ2-7 TRBV20-1 - TGCAGTGCTAATTCCAACACCTACGAGCAGTACTTC CSANSNTYEQYF
few TRBJ2-5 TRBV20-1 - TGCAGTGCTACCAGGGGCCAAGAGACCCAGTACTTC CSATRGQETQYF